Presented here are 6 T cell receptor beta chains from one specimen sequenced in a study of graft-versus-host responses after intestinal transplantation. Sequenced by immunoSEQ multiplex PCR; TCRdb stores in-frame clones only, minus some. The table has 40,000 to 55,000 clones, roughly 83% seen once. These TCRs' antigens remain unknown. This specimen consisted of unstimulated CD4+ T cells sorted from spleen or lymph node cells, obtained before transplant. These TCRs come from a human donor who was the organ donor for an intestinal transplant.

The chain couples TRBV7-8 to TRBJ2-7; 8 nucleotides line up with TRBD2. V lost 5 bases, J lost 0 bases, and 9 bases stayed unmatched. Germline CDR1 and CDR2: SGHVS and FQNEAQ. This CDR3 is built from 16 residues. The CDR3 reads CASSRSVTSVSYEQYF. CDR3 nucleotides: TGTGCCAGCAGCCGCTCGGTGACTAGCGTCTCCTACGAGCAGTACTTC. Full variable domain (rest looked up from reference TRBV7-8 and TRBJ2-7): GAGVSQSPRYKVAKRGQDVALRCDPISGHVSLFWYQQALGQGPEFLTYFQNEAQLDKSGLPSDRFFAERPEGSVSTLKIQRTQQEDSAVYLCASSRSVTSVSYEQYFGPGTRLTVT.

V is TRBV29-1 and J is TRBJ1-1, with D hard to call. The germline V gene encodes CDR1 SQVTM and CDR2 ANQGSEA. The CDR3 extends over 11 amino acids. Trimming removed 5 bases at V and 2 bases at J, with 6 bases between. The CDR3 is CSVLRNTEAFF. The CDR3 DNA is TGCAGCGTTCTCAGAAACACTGAAGCTTTCTTT.

This clone was detected only once. V gene TRBV20-1 combines with J gene TRBJ1-2; no clear D. This CDR3 has 10 amino acids. The V end was cut by 3 bases, the J end by 7 bases, with 6 bases between. Germline CDR1 is DFQATT and CDR2 is SNEGSKA (reference sequence). The CDR3 spells CSASAGGYTF. CDR3 nucleotides: TGCAGTGCTAGCGCCGGTGGCTACACCTTC.

The V gene is TRBV7-9, the J gene TRBJ2-3; TRBD2 matches 14 bases. The CDR3 extends over 19 amino acids. V dropped 1 base and J dropped 5; count of bases not matched to a gene: 11. CDR1 is SEHNR, CDR2 FQNEAQ, per germline (reference sequence). The CDR3 DNA follows: TGTGCCAGCAGCTTAGGGTTGACTAGCGGGAGGGCCGCTGTAGATACGCAGTATTTT. Residues: CASSLGLTSGRAAVDTQYF. Filled out from reference TRBV7-9 and TRBJ2-3, the complete variable domain reads DTGVSQNPRHKITKRGQNVTFRCDPISEHNRLYWYRQTLGQGPEFLTYFQNEAQLEKSRLLSDRFSAERPKGSFSTLEIQRTEQGDSAMYLCASSLGLTSGRAAVDTQYFGPGTRLTVL.

The chain links TRBV2 to TRBJ2-3; D gene uncertain. V lost 2 bases to trimming and J lost 4 bases, with 10 bases between them. Germline lookup yields CDR1 SNHLY and CDR2 FYNNEI. This CDR3 contains 14 residues. The CDR3 is CASSESRRADTQYF. In DNA, the CDR3 is TGTGCCAGCAGTGAATCCCGGCGCGCAGATACGCAGTATTTT. The whole variable domain, filled in from reference TRBV2 and TRBJ2-3, reads EPEVTQTPSHQVTQMGQEVILRCVPISNHLYFYWYRQILGQKVEFLVSFYNNEISEKSEIFDDQFSVERPDGSNFTLKIRSTKLEDSAMYFCASSESRRADTQYFGPGTRLTVL.

This chain uses TRBV7-7 with TRBJ2-2, with a tentative D call TRBD2 (6 bases). The CDR3 is 15 amino acids. V lost 1 base and J 6 bases, leaving 12 bases between the germline ends. Germline assignment: CDR1 SSHAT and CDR2 FNYEAQ (reference sequence). The CDR3 region has the DNA TGTGCCAGCAGCTTAGGGCGGTCGGGGGCCGGGGAGCTGTTTTTT. Translating gives CASSLGRSGAGELFF.